A single sample gave rise to the 26 T cell receptor beta chains below, sequenced in a study of vaccination and CD4 T cells after COVID-19. Treatment described: roughly 10-day PBMC culture with coronavirus spike peptide pools or control peptides (ViraFEST assay). These TCRs are of unknown antigen specificity. Sequencing of cultured CD4+ T cell DNA used the Oncomine TCR Beta short-read assay. TCRdb fed the PCR reads into MiXCR, producing one record per CDR3 protein. The repertoire consists of approximately 9,600 distinct CDR3 sequences, with about 48% occurring once and the leading ten covering about a fifth. The specimen was CD4+ T cells from blood, cultured in vitro. The receptors shown here come from a human donor who had recovered from COVID-19.

This sequence joins TRBV27 and TRBJ1-6, with 10 positions matching TRBD1. The CDR3 contains 17 residues. The V gene's germline CDR1 is MNHEY and CDR2 SMNVEV (reference sequence). The V and J ends lost 2 bases and 7 bases, in that order; junction bases with no gene match: 8. This CDR3 reads CASSLISGQGYNSPLHF. The CDR3, as DNA: TGTGCCAGCAGTTTAATCTCGGGACAGGGGTACAATTCACCCCTCCACTTT.

The rearrangement uses TRBV28 and TRBJ1-2; 7 bases are a match to TRBD1. Germline V gene lookup returns CDR1 MDHEN and CDR2 SYDVKM. This CDR3 comprises 17 residues. V lost 2 bases and J lost 0; bases outside the gene matches: 9. CDR3 loop: CASSLRSGGLSNYGYTF. The DNA of the CDR3 is TGTGCCAGCAGTTTAAGGTCAGGGGGATTGTCTAACTATGGCTACACCTTC.

The chain joins TRBV2 to TRBJ1-1, with D perhaps matching TRBD1 (5 bases). Between the trimmed V and J ends, which lost 2 bases and 6 bases, there was a span of 7 bases. The germline V gene encodes CDR1 SNHLY and CDR2 FYNNEI. The CDR3 has 12 amino acids. The chain's CDR3 is CASSEQGSEAFF. The DNA of the CDR3 is TGTGCCAGCAGTGAACAGGGTTCTGAAGCTTTCTTT.

This chain connects TRBV19 to TRBJ1-5; TRBD1 matches 9 bases. From germline, CDR1 is LNHDA and CDR2 SQIVND (reference sequence). After removal of 5 bases from V and 5 bases from J, the junction contained 1 base not matched to a gene. This CDR3 has 13 amino acids. The CDR3 coding sequence is TGTGCCAGTAGTTGGGACAGGGATCAGCCCCAGCATTTT. It encodes CASSWDRDQPQHF.

This clonotype showed up just a few times. The J gene is TRBJ2-1, the V gene TRBV20-1, with 9 bases aligning to TRBD2. This CDR3 region has 18 residues. V trimming: 0 bases; J trimming: 6 bases; junction bases outside the gene matches: 15. Germline values: CDR1 DFQATT, CDR2 SNEGSKA (reference sequence). CDR3 coding DNA: TGCAGTGCTAGAGAGGGAAGAAGACCGGGACTAGCTGGCAATGAGCAGTTCTTC. It encodes CSAREGRRPGLAGNEQFF.

The rearrangement uses TRBV12-3 or TRBV12-4 and TRBJ2-6, with D possibly being TRBD1 or TRBD2 (5 bases each). The CDR3 runs 14 residues. The V end lost 8 bases, the J end lost 0 bases, and 8 bases lay between the germline ends. The CDR3 spells CASGTYSGANVLTF. Here the CDR3 DNA reads TGTGCCAGCGGGACGTACTCTGGGGCCAACGTCCTGACTTTC.

This clonotype was observed a handful of times. V and J are TRBV19 and TRBJ2-4, with D tentatively TRBD2 (6 bases). The CDR3 loop spans 16 amino acids. V was cut by 0 bases and J by 0 bases, with 9 bases left in between. Germline V gene sequence: CDR1 LNHDA, CDR2 SQIVND (reference sequence). The CDR3 loop is CASSIDGGLAKNIQYF. CDR3 sequence (DNA): TGTGCCAGTAGTATAGATGGAGGGCTAGCCAAAAACATTCAGTACTTC. Variable domain in full (rest from reference TRBV19 and TRBJ2-4): DGGITQSPKYLFRKEGQNVTLSCEQNLNHDAMYWYRQDPGQGLRLIYYSQIVNDFQKGDIAEGYSVSREKKESFPLTVTSAQKNPTAFYLCASSIDGGLAKNIQYFGAGTRLSVL.

The chain couples TRBV7-9 to TRBJ1-6, with D tentatively TRBD1 (5 bases). Germline CDR1 is SEHNR and CDR2 is FQNEAQ (reference sequence). V was shortened by 0 bases and J by 0 bases, with 12 bases between the two germline ends. The CDR3 has 18 residues. CDR3: CASSLAVGGFSYNSPLHF. The CDR3 DNA sequence: TGTGCCAGCAGCTTAGCGGTCGGGGGGTTCTCCTATAATTCACCCCTCCACTTT.

The chain uses TRBV2 and TRBJ1-1; 8 nucleotides agree with TRBD1. The CDR3 runs to 14 residues. Germline lookup yields CDR1 SNHLY and CDR2 FYNNEI. Trimming cost V 6 bases and J 4 bases; bases outside gene matches: 7. The CDR3, as DNA: TGTGCCAGCAGCCAAAGACAGGGGCGCACTGAAGCTTTCTTT. Translation: CASSQRQGRTEAFF.

V gene TRBV4-3 combines with J gene TRBJ1-1; weak D call: TRBD1 (6 bases). Trimming took 4 bases from V and 8 from J, leaving 14 bases between them. Germline CDR1 is LGHNA and CDR2 is YSLEER. There are 13 residues in the CDR3. The CDR3 spells CASSLGGGREAFF. The CDR3 DNA sequence: TGCGCCAGCAGCCTGGGTGGGGGCCGGGAAGCTTTCTTT.

As for this clonotype: A junction end diverges from the germline sequence, so it may reflect a read error. The CDR3 loop is CASTPGYNSPHHF. As DNA, the CDR3 is TGTGCCAGCACCCCAGGGTATAATTCACCCCACCACTTT. This chain connects TRBV7-2 to TRBJ1-6; possibly TRBD1 for D (5 bases). Germline CDR1 and CDR2: SGHTA and FQGNSA. The CDR3 is made up of 13 amino acids.

This clonotype was observed a few times. The rearrangement uses TRBV6-2 or TRBV6-3 and TRBJ1-2; 7 bases agree with TRBD1. CDR1 and CDR2 (germline): MNHEY, SVGEGT. CDR3 length: 13 amino acids. The V segment lost 2 bases and the J segment 6 bases; nucleotides outside the gene matches: 3. The CDR3 nucleotides are TGTGCCAGCAGTTACCAGACAGGGCATGGCTACACCTTC. Its translation: CASSYQTGHGYTF.

The chain combines TRBV6-1 with TRBJ2-6; 8 nucleotides agree with TRBD2. CDR3 length: 17 residues. Germline CDR1 is MNHNS and CDR2 is SASEGT. V shed 6 bases and J 0 bases; nucleotides not matched to a gene: 7. The CDR3 loop reads CASRIAGHLSGANVLTF. The CDR3 nucleotides read TGTGCCAGCAGAATAGCGGGACACCTCTCTGGGGCCAACGTCCTGACTTTC.

A few counts support this clonotype. The genes are TRBV7-9 and TRBJ2-7; 10 bases align to TRBD2. V trimming: 7 bases; J trimming: 2 bases; junction bases outside the gene matches: 17. Germline V lookup: CDR1 SEHNR, CDR2 FQNEAQ (reference sequence). This CDR3 spans 18 amino acids. CDR3 loop: CASTPRFRLAGETYEQYF. The CDR3 bases are TGTGCCAGCACCCCCCGGTTCAGGCTAGCGGGAGAAACCTACGAGCAGTACTTC. The variable domain in full, with the rest retrieved from reference TRBV7-9 and TRBJ2-7, is DTGVSQNPRHKITKRGQNVTFRCDPISEHNRLYWYRQTLGQGPEFLTYFQNEAQLEKSRLLSDRFSAERPKGSFSTLEIQRTEQGDSAMYLCASTPRFRLAGETYEQYFGPGTRLTVT.

The chain has TRBV27 and TRBJ2-1; unclear D gene. With 5 bases removed from V and 0 bases from J, the gap between germline ends came to 11 bases. The germline V gene encodes CDR1 MNHEY and CDR2 SMNVEV (reference sequence). The CDR3 has 15 residues. CDR3 DNA: TGTGCCAGCAGTCCTCGGAGTTTCTCCTACAATGAGCAGTTCTTC. The encoded protein is CASSPRSFSYNEQFF.

V is TRBV11-3 and J is TRBJ2-2; D uncertain. CDR1 and CDR2 from the germline V gene are SGHNT and YENEEA. This CDR3 region has 15 residues. Trimming left V 3 bases short and J 3 bases short, with 11 bases between. The CDR3 DNA is TGTGCCAGCAGCTTGGACGACATTTACACCGGGGAGCTGTTTTTT. This translates into CASSLDDIYTGELFF.

V gene TRBV6-1 combines with J gene TRBJ2-2; possibly TRBD2 for D (5 bases). Per germline, CDR1 MNHNS and CDR2 SASEGT. Trimming took 4 bases from V and 5 from J, leaving 14 bases between them. The CDR3 is made up of 15 amino acids. For the CDR3, the DNA is TGTGCCAGCAGTGGAGGGAGAGTGAGGACCGGGGAGCTGTTTTTT. Protein sequence: CASSGGRVRTGELFF.

The gene calls are TRBV3-1 and TRBJ2-5; no clear D gene. V shed 3 bases and J shed 9 bases, with 11 bases lying between them. CDR1 is LGHDT and CDR2 is YNNKEL in the germline V gene (reference sequence). The CDR3 is 12 amino acids. This CDR3 reads CASSQSLKAQYF. CDR3 nucleotides: TGTGCCAGCAGCCAGAGTCTGAAGGCCCAGTACTTC.

V and J are TRBV10-3 and TRBJ2-1, with a tentative D call TRBD2 (5 bases). Germline V gene lookup returns CDR1 ENHRY and CDR2 SYGVKD. The CDR3 has 12 amino acids. V lost 6 bases, J lost 7 bases, and 10 bases lay in between. CDR3 DNA: TGTGCCATCAGCTCTAGCTGGAATGAGCAGTTCTTC. Protein sequence: CAISSSWNEQFF.

The rearrangement links TRBV7-2 to TRBJ1-6; D is unclear. CDR3 length equals 15 residues. The germline V gene has CDR1 SGHTA and CDR2 FQGNSA. Trimming cost V 1 base and J 9 bases, with 13 bases left between them. The DNA for the CDR3 is TGTGCCAGCAGCTTAGAGTCGGGCAGCGGTTCACCCCTCCACTTT. Translating gives CASSLESGSGSPLHF.

The rearrangement links TRBV4-1 to TRBJ2-5, with 15 bases identical to TRBD2. The CDR3 length is 16 residues. Losses at the gene ends were 4 bases for V and 6 bases for J; bases not matched to a gene: 6. The germline V gene encodes CDR1 MGHRA and CDR2 YSYEKL. The chain's CDR3 is CASSPGLAGGDKTQYF. DNA for the CDR3: TGCGCCAGCAGCCCGGGACTAGCGGGGGGTGATAAGACCCAGTACTTC.

This clonotype was counted only a few times. This chain links TRBV19 with TRBJ1-2, with 8 bases lining up with TRBD1. This CDR3 is built from 13 residues. After removal of 5 bases from V and 10 bases from J, the junction contained 9 bases not matched to a gene. Germline loops: CDR1 LNHDA, CDR2 SQIVND (reference sequence). The CDR3 loop reads CASSPMDRAIYTF. The CDR3 DNA reads as TGTGCCAGTAGTCCCATGGACAGGGCGATCTACACCTTC.

This clonotype has just a few counts. This chain uses TRBV27 with TRBJ2-2, with D perhaps matching TRBD2 (5 bases). With 2 bases removed from V and 6 bases from J, the gap between germline ends came to 10 bases. The CDR3 runs 14 residues. CDR1 is MNHEY and CDR2 is SMNVEV in the germline V gene (reference sequence). CDR3 in DNA: TGTGCCAGCAGTTTACGGGATTTATCCGGGGAGCTGTTTTTT. This translates into CASSLRDLSGELFF.

This clonotype was detected a few times. V is TRBV28 and J is TRBJ2-7, with TRBD2 as a possible D gene (6 bases). CDR1 is MDHEN and CDR2 is SYDVKM in the germline V gene. Trimming stripped 10 bases from V and 3 bases from J, with 13 bases between. This CDR3 is 12 amino acids long. The CDR3, as DNA: TGTGCCACCTCTAGCGCGAACTACGAGCAGTACTTC. Translated: CATSSANYEQYF.

The table lists this clonotype with a count of one. The chain employs TRBV5-4 and TRBJ1-2; 9 bases are shared with TRBD1. The germline V gene encodes CDR1 SGHNT and CDR2 YYREEE (reference sequence). The CDR3 covers 17 residues. Trimming at V came to 4 bases and at J to 3 bases, leaving 13 bases not matched to a gene. The CDR3 nucleotides read TGTGCCAGCAGCGTGGACACAGGGGGCGCTAGAGACTATGGCTACACCTTC. Amino acids: CASSVDTGGARDYGYTF.

V usage is TRBV11-1 and J usage is TRBJ2-2, with TRBD2 as a possible D gene (6 bases). Looked up from germline, CDR1 is SGHAT and CDR2 is FQDESV (reference sequence). The CDR3 totals 15 residues. V lost 10 bases and J 6 bases, leaving 21 bases between the germline ends. In DNA, the CDR3 is TGTGCCACCTCGGTTGGTAGCGGATGGGCCGGGGAGCTGTTTTTT. It translates to CATSVGSGWAGELFF.